This T cell receptor beta chain is from a study of beta chain features in type 1 diabetes (dated by TCRdb to the late 2010s). The study in broad terms: Mean age, gender distribution, total cell number and subset yield did not differ between patients and healthy donors. In the study, recently diagnosed type 1 diabetes patients and matched healthy donors were compared on the TCRB repertoires of their sorted circulating CD4+ T cell subsets. Across all samples, 90 million to 130 million sorted cells were examined, and cell number per subset correlated strongly with RNA yield. Regulatory and stem cell-like memory subsets were isolated from only 8 patients and about eight healthy donors, whereas naive and central memory subsets came from all 30 or so donors.

The entire isolated RNA was reverse transcribed using the High Capacity cDNA Reverse Transcription Kit, and thus expressed TCRB transcripts were sequenced. Deep immunoSEQ sequencing was applied to naive, central memory and regulatory T cell samples, giving an average of about 3.4 million total reads per sample. Sorted cells were lysed in RLT buffer, and RNA was extracted using DNase-treated RNeasy Micro or Mini kits according to cell number. Each cell subset was processed on its own to prevent cross-contamination, while patient and healthy donor samples were processed together. The immunoSEQ multiplex PCR was used to amplify TCRB sequences from cDNA, yielding 87-bp fragments that span the CDR3 region. Amplicons were sequenced on the Illumina HiSeq platform. The study's processing was this. PCR bias was corrected computationally using synthetic template baselines, and reads within Hamming distance 2 were collapsed, with unmergeable singletons discarded. By aligning reads against IMGT, V, D and J genes, CDR3 length, and insertions or deletions at six rearrangement sites were assigned. Within each subset, clonotype counts were normalized to sorted cell number, after which true diversity and Gini coefficients were computed with the tcR R package. Repertoire sharing was quantified using the overlap coefficient calculated on TCRB nucleotide sequences. Out-of-frame TCRB sequences from naive cells were analyzed as a proxy for the pre-selection repertoire. TCRdb retrieved this table from immuneACCESS and kept in-frame rearrangements only. Not all clones are present; in checked studies, unresolved V genes account for under half, and no reason is known for the remainder. V, J and clone size are those of that table, while D and trimming were read from the DNA. The sample has 200,000 to 250,000 clones on record, 16% of them singletons. The top ten clones comprise more than 0.075% of the sample.

This clone was recorded a few times. No cognate antigen has been identified for it. No clone much larger than this one lies a single base away; base qualities are absent. Distinct nucleotide sequences in the sample also encode this CDR3. The CDR3 holds 11 amino acids from the cysteine to the phenylalanine. Solely the CDR3 DNA is kept, with 33 bases framed from the first base. In the germline V gene, CDR1 corresponds to MGHDK and CDR2 to SYGVNS. V is shortened by 1 base, J by 7 bases, and the region joining them spans 5 bases. Each donor gave one peripheral blood draw, averaging roughly 100 mL, which was collected into heparinised tubes. Using a panel that included CD45RO, CCR7, CD25, CD127, CD95 and CD27, naive, central memory, regulatory and stem cell-like memory CD4+ T cells were sorted on a BD FACSAria II. Purity was above 98% for every sorted population. PBMCs were isolated right away by Lymphoprep density gradient centrifugation and were stained directly, without culture. So that batch effects would be minimized, each experiment stained and sorted samples in pairs, pairing one healthy donor with one patient.

Summary of the overall study and its limitations: Because cDNA rather than genomic DNA was sequenced, highly expressing activated cells could have been over-represented, although no difference in activation and CD3 levels was found between groups. Naive, central memory and regulatory TCRB repertoires appeared to be more similar among patients than among healthy donors. PCR may preferentially amplify shorter templates, but because patient and control samples were amplified and corrected together, any resulting skew would affect both groups equally. A moderate but significant shortening of TCRB CDR3 length was observed in type 1 diabetes patients in all four CD4+ subsets. Patients with type 1 diabetes made fewer insertions and deleted more nucleotides at VDJ recombination sites, implying thymic rearrangement abnormalities. Because small numbers of individuals were included in the HLA sub-analyses, any influence of HLA type on TCRB rearrangement was left unresolved.

Sequenced: naive CD4+ T cells from blood. Explained via the paper, the cell subset or site label denotes: true naive CD4+ T cells. This TCR was recovered from a man aged 30 to 45 with type 1 diabetes. The sequence is built from TRBV25-1 and TRBJ2-7, with the identity of the D gene unclear. The nucleotides read TGTGCCAGCAGTGAATGGGGTGAGCAGTACTTC. It specifies CASSEWGEQYF.